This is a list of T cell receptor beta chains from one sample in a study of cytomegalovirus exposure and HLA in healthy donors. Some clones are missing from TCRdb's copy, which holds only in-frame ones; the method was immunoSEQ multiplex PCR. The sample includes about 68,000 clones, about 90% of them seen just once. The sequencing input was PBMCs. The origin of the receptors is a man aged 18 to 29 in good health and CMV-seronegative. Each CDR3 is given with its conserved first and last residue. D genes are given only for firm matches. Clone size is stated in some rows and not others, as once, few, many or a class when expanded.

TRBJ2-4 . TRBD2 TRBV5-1 TGCGCCAGCAGCTTTCTCCAAGCGGGAGAGGGGACCATTCAGTACTTC CASSFLQAGEGTIQYF
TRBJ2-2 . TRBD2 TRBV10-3 TGTGCCATCAGAGAAAGCGGGAGGGTGAACACCGGGGAGCTGTTTTTT CAIRESGRVNTGELFF
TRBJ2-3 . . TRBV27 TGTGCCAGCAACCTGGGACTGGGCACAGATACGCAGTATTTT CASNLGLGTDTQYF
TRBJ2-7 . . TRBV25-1 TGTGCCAGCAGCGCTCTTAATACGGGGGAGCAGTACTTC CASSALNTGEQYF
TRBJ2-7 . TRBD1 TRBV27 TGTGCCAGCAGCTTTGAGGGGGCCGCCTACGAGCAGTACTTC CASSFEGAAYEQYF
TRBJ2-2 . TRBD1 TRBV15 TGTGCCACCAGCAGAACACCGGGACAGGGGGCAATCGGGGAGCTGTTTTTT CATSRTPGQGAIGELFF
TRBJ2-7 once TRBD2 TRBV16 TGTGCCAGCAGCCATTCCGACGGGGGGGGATACTTC CASSHSDGGGYF
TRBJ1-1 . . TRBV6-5 TGTGCCAGCAGTTTTCAGGCGAACACTGAAGCTTTCTTT CASSFQANTEAFF
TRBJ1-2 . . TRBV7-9 TGTGCCAGCAGCTTAGAGGCAGGTTGGAACTATGGCTACACCTTC CASSLEAGWNYGYTF
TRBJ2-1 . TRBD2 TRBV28 TGTGCCAGCAGCCGGGGGGGGGAGCAGTTCTTC CASSRGGEQFF
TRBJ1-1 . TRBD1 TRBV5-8 TGTGCCAGCAGCTTTCCGGACAGGGGGTCCACTGAAGCTTTCTTT CASSFPDRGSTEAFF
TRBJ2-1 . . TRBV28 TGTGCCAGCAGTTTGGCGGGAACTGAGCAGTTCTTC CASSLAGTEQFF
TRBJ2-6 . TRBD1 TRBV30 TGTGCCTGGAGTGCATGGGACAGTGGGTCTGGGGCCAACGTCCTGACTTTC CAWSAWDSGSGANVLTF
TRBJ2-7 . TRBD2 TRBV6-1 TGTGCCAGCAGGGGACTAGCGGAGACCTACGAGCAGTACTTC CASRGLAETYEQYF
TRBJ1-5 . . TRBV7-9 TGTGCCAGCAGCCAAGGACACGTCGGGGGGAGTGGGGCCCAGCATTTT CASSQGHVGGSGAQHF
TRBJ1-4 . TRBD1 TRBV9 TGTGCCAGCAGCGCCACAGGGGGCGCGGAAGGAAAACTGTTTTTT CASSATGGAEGKLFF
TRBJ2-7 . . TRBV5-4 TGTGCCAGCAGCTCAGCGGATTTCTCCTACGAGCAGTACTTC CASSSADFSYEQYF
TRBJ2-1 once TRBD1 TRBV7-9 TGTGCCAGCAGCTCTTTACAGGGGACATCTTTTCATGAGCAGTTCTTC CASSSLQGTSFHEQFF
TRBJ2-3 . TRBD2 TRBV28 TGTGCCAGCAGTTTTCTAGCGGGAGAGTCGGATACGCAGTATTTT CASSFLAGESDTQYF
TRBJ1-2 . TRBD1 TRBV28 TGTGCCAGCAGTCGGGACAGGGGGGGAGGCTACACCTTC CASSRDRGGGYTF
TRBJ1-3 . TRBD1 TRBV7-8 TGTGCCAGTTCGACAGGGTCTGGAAACACCATATATTTT CASSTGSGNTIYF
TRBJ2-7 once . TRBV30 TGTGCCCAAAGGGATACAGGGAATTACGAGCAGTACTTC CAQRDTGNYEQYF
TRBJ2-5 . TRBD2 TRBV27 TGTGCCAGCAGTAAGGTTGCTAGCGGGAGGTCGGGGGATCTACAAGAGACCCAGTACTTC CASSKVASGRSGDLQETQYF
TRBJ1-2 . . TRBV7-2 TGTGCCAGCAGCTTAGCACCAGGGGACTATGGCTACACCTTC CASSLAPGDYGYTF
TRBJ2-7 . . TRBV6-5 TGTGCCAGCAGAAAAGTCCTAAACTCCTACGAGCAGTACTTC CASRKVLNSYEQYF
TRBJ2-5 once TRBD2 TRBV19 TGTGCCAGTAGTAATTGGGGAGGGGAGACCCAGTACTTC CASSNWGGETQYF
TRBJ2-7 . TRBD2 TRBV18 TGTGCCAGCTCAGCACCCATCTCAGGGGGACTAGCGGGAGAATTGCCCTCCGAGCAGTACTTC CASSAPISGGLAGELPSEQYF
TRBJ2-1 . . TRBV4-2 TGTGCCAGCAGCCCTTCGACCGGGACTTCCACTTACAATGAGCAGTTCTTC CASSPSTGTSTYNEQFF
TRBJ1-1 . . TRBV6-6 TGTGCCAGCAGTTATTCCGGGAGGAACACTGAAGCTTTCTTT CASSYSGRNTEAFF
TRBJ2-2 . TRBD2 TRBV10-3 TGTGCCACCGGGGGGGTTTTCACCGGGGAGCTGTTTTTT CATGGVFTGELFF
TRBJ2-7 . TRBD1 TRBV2 TGTGCCAGCAGTGCAGGACAGGGAAGGTCCTACGAGCAGTACTTC CASSAGQGRSYEQYF
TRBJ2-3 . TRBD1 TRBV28 TGTGCCAGCAGTTTAACAGGGGGCACAGATACGCAGTATTTT CASSLTGGTDTQYF
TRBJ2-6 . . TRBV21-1 TGTGCCAGCAGCAGGGCACTAGTCGCCGGGGCCAACGTCCTGACTTTC CASSRALVAGANVLTF
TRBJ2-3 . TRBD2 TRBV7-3 TGTGCCAGCAGCCAAGACATGACACTAGCGGGAGGGCCCACAGATACGCAGTATTTT CASSQDMTLAGGPTDTQYF
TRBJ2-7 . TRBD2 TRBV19 TGTGCCAGTAGTCTCGCCGGCGGGAGTCCCCCCGAGCAGTACTTC CASSLAGGSPPEQYF
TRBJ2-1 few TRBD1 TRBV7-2 TGTGCCAGCAGCTTAGCGGGGACAGGGTTCGACAATGAGCAGTTCTTC CASSLAGTGFDNEQFF
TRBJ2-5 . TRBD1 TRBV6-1 TGTGCCAGCAGTGAGGTCAACAGGGGGCGAGAGACCCAGTACTTC CASSEVNRGRETQYF
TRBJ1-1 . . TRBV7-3 TGTGCCAGCAGCGAAGGAGGGAACACTGAAGCTTTCTTT CASSEGGNTEAFF
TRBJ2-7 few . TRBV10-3 TGTGCCATCAGTGGGGGGGTGAGGGAGCAGTACTTC CAISGGVREQYF
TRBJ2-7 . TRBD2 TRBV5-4 TGTGCCAGCAGCGTCTCTAGCGGGAACTACGAGCAGTACTTC CASSVSSGNYEQYF
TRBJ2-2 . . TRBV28 TGTGCCAGCAGTCGGACGACAGTGAACACCGGGGAGCTGTTTTTT CASSRTTVNTGELFF
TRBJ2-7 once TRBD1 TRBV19 TGTGCCAGTAGAGAGGGACAGAGATTTGACGAGCAGTACTTC CASREGQRFDEQYF
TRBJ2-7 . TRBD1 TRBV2 TGTGCGAGCACAGGAAACGACAGGGGTATCACCTACGAGCAGTACTTC CASTGNDRGITYEQYF
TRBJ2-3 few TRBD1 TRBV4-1 TGCGCCAGCAGCCGGACAGGGCATGCAGATACGCAGTATTTT CASSRTGHADTQYF
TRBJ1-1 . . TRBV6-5 TGTGCCAGCAGTTATCAGGGGTATACTGAAGCTTTCTTT CASSYQGYTEAFF
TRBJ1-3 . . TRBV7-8 TGTGCCAGCAGCTTAATGGGAGGACGTGGAAACACCATATATTTT CASSLMGGRGNTIYF
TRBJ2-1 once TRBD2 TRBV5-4 TGTGCCAGCAGAGGAGCACTAGCGGGAAACAATGAGCAGTTCTTC CASRGALAGNNEQFF
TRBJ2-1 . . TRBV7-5 TGTGCCAGAAGCTTAGGGACTAGCTACAATGAGCAGTTCTTC CARSLGTSYNEQFF
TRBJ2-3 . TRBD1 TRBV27 TGTGCCAGCAGTTTATGGACAGGGGCGAGAGATACGCAGTATTTT CASSLWTGARDTQYF
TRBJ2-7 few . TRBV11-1 TGTGCCAGCAGCCGCCTTGGTGGGGCCGAGCAGTACTTC CASSRLGGAEQYF
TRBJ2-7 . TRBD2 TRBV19 TGTGCCAGTAGTAAGACAACTAGCGGGAGCTACGAGCAGTACTTC CASSKTTSGSYEQYF
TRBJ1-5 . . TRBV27 TGTGCCAGCAGTACCTACAGGGAGCGGGGTCAGCCCCAGCATTTT CASSTYRERGQPQHF
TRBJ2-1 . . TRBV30 TGTGCCTGGAGTGCGGTTAATGAGCAGTTCTTC CAWSAVNEQFF